This is a list of T cell receptor beta chains from one sample in a study of blood T cell repertoires in COVID-19. Here immunoSEQ multiplex PCR was the method, and the copy in TCRdb shows in-frame clones only, minus some. In the table there are some 14,000 clones, over 80% of which are singletons. The sequenced sample was peripheral blood. Every receptor here comes from a human donor in a cohort sampled during active COVID-19. Each CDR3 is given with its conserved first and last residue. D genes are given only for firm matches. Clone size is stated in some rows and not others, as once, few, many or a class when expanded.

j_call d_call clone_size v_call cdr3_nt cdr3_aa
TRBJ1-6 NA few TRBV5-6 TGTGCCAGCAGCTTGCAGGGTATCTATTCACCCCTCCACTTT CASSLQGIYSPLHF
TRBJ2-7 TRBD1 NA TRBV7-9 TGTGCCAGCAGCTTAGACAGGGGGCGGTACGAGCAGTACTTC CASSLDRGRYEQYF
TRBJ2-5 NA NA TRBV28 TGTGCCAGCAACCCGGTTCGGGAAATCTCGGAGACCCAGTACTTC CASNPVREISETQYF
TRBJ2-2 NA NA TRBV7-2 TGTGCCAGCAGCTTAGCGGGGGGGAACACCGGGGAGCTGTTTTTT CASSLAGGNTGELFF
TRBJ2-1 NA NA TRBV6-5 TGTGCCAGCAGCGCCCCCGTGGCGTTCTTC CASSAPVAFF
TRBJ2-3 NA NA TRBV29-1 TGCAGCACCCGATACAGCTCAGATACGCAGTATTTT CSTRYSSDTQYF
TRBJ1-1 NA once TRBV29-1 TGCAGCGTGGCGCAAGGGCTAAACACGGAGGGAGCTTTCTTT CSVAQGLNTEGAFF
TRBJ2-1 TRBD2 few TRBV7-2 TGTGCCAGCAGCTTAGTCGCGGGGGGACTCCATGAGCAGTTCTTC CASSLVAGGLHEQFF
TRBJ1-5 TRBD1 NA TRBV2 TGTGCCAGCAGGACAGGGGCGCGGCAGCCCCAGCATTTT CASRTGARQPQHF
TRBJ1-2 NA NA TRBV4-2 TGTGCCAGCAGCCAAGATCGGGGAGACACTAACTATGGCTACACCTTC CASSQDRGDTNYGYTF
TRBJ1-3 TRBD1 NA TRBV27 TGTGCCAGCAGTTTCCAGGGGGCGAACACCATATATTTT CASSFQGANTIYF
TRBJ1-5 NA NA TRBV15 TGTGCCACCAGCAGAGACAGAGGGAGCAATCAGCCCCAGCATTTT CATSRDRGSNQPQHF
TRBJ1-5 TRBD1 few TRBV5-1 TGCGCCAGCAGCTCCGGGACAGGGGTTCAGCCCCAGCATTTT CASSSGTGVQPQHF
TRBJ1-6 NA NA TRBV11-2 TGTGCCAGCAGACAACTCAGGCCTGAAAATTCACCCCTCCACTTT CASRQLRPENSPLHF
TRBJ2-3 NA NA TRBV15 TGTGCCACCAGCAGAGGCGGCGGCAGCCCAGAACATACGCAGTATTTT CATSRGGGSPEHTQYF
TRBJ1-1 NA NA TRBV4-3 TGCGCCAGCAGCCAAGACTTCGGTAACACTGAAGCTTTCTTT CASSQDFGNTEAFF
TRBJ2-1 NA NA TRBV5-1 TGCGCCAGCAGCTTGGATCCGAGGAATGAGCAGTTCTTC CASSLDPRNEQFF
TRBJ2-3 TRBD2 NA TRBV5-1 TGCGCCAGCAGCGCCGGGGGGACGAATACGCAGTATTTT CASSAGGTNTQYF
TRBJ2-1 TRBD2 NA TRBV7-2 TGTGCCAGCAGCTTAGTCGCGGGGGGTGAGCAGTTCTTC CASSLVAGGEQFF
TRBJ2-4 TRBD1 NA TRBV5-6 TGTGCCAGCAGCCAACTCGACAGGGTTCCGGCCAAAAACATTCAGTACTTC CASSQLDRVPAKNIQYF
TRBJ1-1 NA NA TRBV5-6 TGTGCCAGCAGCGAAGCCGGGATAAAGAACACTGAAGCTTTCTTT CASSEAGIKNTEAFF
TRBJ2-2 TRBD1 NA TRBV7-9 TGTGCCAGCAGCCTGGGACAGGCCACCGGGGAGCTGTTTTTT CASSLGQATGELFF
TRBJ2-2 TRBD1 NA TRBV6-5 TGTGCCAGCAGTTACTCGGCCAGGGGGACCACCGGGGAGCTGTTTTTT CASSYSARGTTGELFF
TRBJ1-2 NA few TRBV3-1/TRBV3-2 TGTGCCAGCAGCCAACAGGGTCTCTCTGGCTACACCTTC CASSQQGLSGYTF
TRBJ2-5 TRBD2 NA TRBV7-9 TGTGCCAGCAGCTCCGAAACTAGCGGGGATCAAGAGACCCAGTACTTC CASSSETSGDQETQYF
TRBJ2-2 NA once TRBV9 TGTGCCAGCAGCAATCAGGGGATGGACACCGGGGAGCTGTTTTTT CASSNQGMDTGELFF
TRBJ2-4 TRBD2 NA TRBV19 TGTGCCAGTAGTATAGGGGGACTAGTAGCCAAAAACATTCAGTACTTC CASSIGGLVAKNIQYF
TRBJ2-7 NA NA TRBV19 TGTGCCAGTAGTATAGGAGGAAGGGGAGGCTCCTACGAGCAGTACTTC CASSIGGRGGSYEQYF
TRBJ1-6 TRBD1 NA TRBV13 TGTGCCAGCAGCAACGCCGGGACAGAGGATAATTCACCCCTCCACTTT CASSNAGTEDNSPLHF
TRBJ2-7 NA NA TRBV12-3/TRBV12-4 TGTGCCAGCAGGCCAGACAGCTACGAGCAGTACTTC CASRPDSYEQYF
TRBJ2-7 NA NA TRBV20-1 TGCAGTGCTATACAGGAGGGCGAGCAGTACTTC CSAIQEGEQYF
TRBJ2-4 TRBD2 NA TRBV12-3/TRBV12-4 TGTGCCAGCAGTTTCCGGGGGGAAAACATTCAGTACTTC CASSFRGENIQYF
TRBJ1-1 TRBD1 NA TRBV4-1 TGCGCCAGCAGCCGACTACAGGGGGCGAACACTGAAGCTTTCTTT CASSRLQGANTEAFF
TRBJ2-1 NA NA TRBV28 TGTGCCAGTTCCCTGGACAGACCCTCCTACAATGAGCAGTTCTTC CASSLDRPSYNEQFF
TRBJ1-2 TRBD1 NA TRBV30 TGTGCCTGGAAGGGGGACAGGGGCAACTATGGCTACACCTTC CAWKGDRGNYGYTF
TRBJ2-1 NA NA TRBV10-2 TGCGCCAGCGGTGGACAGATATCCTACAATGAGCAGTTCTTC CASGGQISYNEQFF
TRBJ2-1 TRBD1 medium-sized TRBV2 TGTGCCAGCAGTGATCCAGGGGGCAAGGACAATGAGCAGTTCTTC CASSDPGGKDNEQFF
TRBJ1-6 NA NA TRBV28 TGTGCCAGCAGTTCCGATTCACCCCTCCACTTT CASSSDSPLHF
TRBJ2-1 TRBD2 NA TRBV9 TGTGCCAGCAGCGTAGAGGCGGGAGGGCCTTCCTACAATGAGCAGTTCTTC CASSVEAGGPSYNEQFF
TRBJ2-2 NA NA TRBV7-8 TGTGCCAGCACCCACCGCAGGGTTTACACCGGGGAGCTGTTTTTT CASTHRRVYTGELFF
TRBJ1-2 TRBD1 once TRBV5-4 TGTGCCAGCAGCCCAGGACAGGGTTTGTTGGGCTACACCTTC CASSPGQGLLGYTF
TRBJ2-5 TRBD2 NA TRBV4-1 TGCGCCAGCAGCCAAATAGCGGGAGCTTCAGAGACCCAGTACTTC CASSQIAGASETQYF
TRBJ2-7 TRBD2 NA TRBV5-1 TGCGCCAGCAGCGGGACTAGCGGGGCGTACGAGCAGTACTTC CASSGTSGAYEQYF
TRBJ1-2 TRBD1 once TRBV4-1 TGCGCCAGCAGCCACGGGACAGGACGCTACTTCTCTGGCTACACCTTC CASSHGTGRYFSGYTF
TRBJ1-1 TRBD1 NA TRBV5-1 TGCGCCAGCAGCTTGCCTACCGGGACAGGGGTCGAGAACACTGAAGCTTTCTTT CASSLPTGTGVENTEAFF
TRBJ1-2 TRBD1 NA TRBV27 TGTGCCCCCAGGGGGGACCCCTATGGCTACACCTTC CAPRGDPYGYTF
TRBJ2-7 TRBD2 NA TRBV5-1 TGCGCCAGCAGCTTGCCGGGGGGGTCCTACGAGCAGTACTTC CASSLPGGSYEQYF
TRBJ2-7 TRBD2 NA TRBV5-1 TGCGCCAGCCGGGGGGACGGTCGGAGCTACGAGCAGTACTTC CASRGDGRSYEQYF